The rows below give T cell receptor beta chains drawn from one sample of a study of CD8+ T cells in alopecia areata. Assay used: immunoSEQ multiplex PCR; TCRdb lists only in-frame clones, some missing. The data show under 250,000 clones, 56% seen once. The specimen was CD8+ T cells sorted from blood. These receptors were obtained from a human donor in good health. CDR3s leave out the opening cysteine and the closing phenylalanine or tryptophan. Clone size is given for some rows only: seen once, a few or many times, or a class if the clone is expanded.

clone_size j_call v_call cdr3_aa
few TRBJ2-2 TRBV29-1 SASVSTGELF
few TRBJ1-5 TRBV5-6 ASGLWVNDQPQH
few TRBJ2-7 TRBV6-4 ASSDPGTGTTYEQY
. TRBJ2-6 TRBV9 ASSETGANVLT
. TRBJ1-2 TRBV12-5 ASGLYGGSNYGYT
few TRBJ1-4 TRBV2 ASSESRATNEKLF
few TRBJ1-5 TRBV4-1 ASSQRLGGNQPQH
. TRBJ2-7 TRBV27 ASSLSADYEQY
. TRBJ2-1 TRBV7-2 ASSFPGLYNEQF
few TRBJ2-7 TRBV15 ATSRGTGSDEQY
. TRBJ2-2 TRBV5-6 ASSWGAGELF
. TRBJ2-7 TRBV4-1 ASSQEGILSYEQY